This TCR beta chain was sequenced in a study of CD8+CD57+ T cells in acquired aplastic anemia. Study-level background: The DNA of sorted CD4+ and CD8+ cells averaged around 3 ug.

The CDR3 is made up of 14 amino acids. V dropped 6 bases and J dropped 10; count of bases not matched to a gene: 6. Germline CDR1 is SNHLY and CDR2 is FYNNEI. Both TCR beta VDJ combination and CDR3 sequence profiling were carried out. Genomic DNA was the template for this profiling. TCRdb independently ran MiXCR on the reads; one entry per CDR3 protein. The table lists approximately 380,000 distinct CDR3 sequences, under 80% of them singletons, with approximately 4% in the top ten. Study-level points and caveats: The number of CD8+ CDR3 sequences shared by patients and controls was under 35. CD8+ Simpson's diversity did not differ significantly between patients and controls.

This clonotype was seen repeatedly, ten times or more. What it recognizes is unknown. The chain carries TRBV2 and TRBJ2-3; 14 bases are a match to TRBD2. The clonotype originates from a human donor in good health, serving as a control. Source material: sorted CD4+, CD8+, or CD8+CD57+ T cells (not recorded which) from PBMCs. CDR3 sequence (DNA): TGTGCCAGCAGGCCGGGACTAGCGGGGGCAGCGCAGTATTTT. Its protein is CASRPGLAGAAQYF.